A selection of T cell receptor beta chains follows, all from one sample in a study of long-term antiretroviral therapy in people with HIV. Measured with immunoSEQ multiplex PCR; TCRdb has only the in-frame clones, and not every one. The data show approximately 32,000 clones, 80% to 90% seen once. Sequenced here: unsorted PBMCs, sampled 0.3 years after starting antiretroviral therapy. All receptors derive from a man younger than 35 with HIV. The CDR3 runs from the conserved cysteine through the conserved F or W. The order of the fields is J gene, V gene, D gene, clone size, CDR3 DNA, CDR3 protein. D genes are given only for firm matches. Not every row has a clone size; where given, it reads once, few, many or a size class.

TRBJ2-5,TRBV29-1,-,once,TGCAGCGCCTACGGCCAGCAAGAGACCCAGTACTTC,CSAYGQQETQYF
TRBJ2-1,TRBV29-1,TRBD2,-,TGCAGCGTGGGGGAGATAGCGGGGGCCTACAATGAGCAGTTCTTC,CSVGEIAGAYNEQFF
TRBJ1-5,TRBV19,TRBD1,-,TGTGCCACCGGGACAGGGGGAAATCAGCCCCAGCATTTT,CATGTGGNQPQHF
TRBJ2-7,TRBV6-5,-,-,TGTGCCAGCAGTTCCTCTTGGGGGGGCACCTACGAGCAGTACTTC,CASSSSWGGTYEQYF
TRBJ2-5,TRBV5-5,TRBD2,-,TGTGCCAGCAGCTTGGCCATGGCGCGGGGGGCTTTGCGAGAGACCCAGTACTTC,CASSLAMARGALRETQYF
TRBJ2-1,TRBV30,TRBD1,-,TGTGCCTGGAGTCTTGGACAGGGTGGTGCTGAGCAGTTCTTC,CAWSLGQGGAEQFF
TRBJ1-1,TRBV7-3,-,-,TGTGCCAGCAGCCCCTACCCGCCAAAATCCACAGAGAACACTGAAGCTTTCTTT,CASSPYPPKSTENTEAFF
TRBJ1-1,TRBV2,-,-,TGTGCCAGCAGGTTAATGAACACTGAAGCTTTCTTT,CASRLMNTEAFF
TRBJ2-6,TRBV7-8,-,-,TGTGCCAGCAGCCTCTTGGACCACGGGGCCAACGTCCTGACTTTC,CASSLLDHGANVLTF
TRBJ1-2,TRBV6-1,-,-,TGTGCCAGCAGTGAATCTATACCTAACTATGGCTACACCTTC,CASSESIPNYGYTF